A selection of T cell receptor beta chains follows, all from one sample in a study of blood T cell repertoires in COVID-19. Only in-frame clones appear in the TCRdb table, and some are missing; sequencing was by immunoSEQ multiplex PCR. Of 100,000 to 150,000 clones in the sample, roughly 88% are singletons; the top ten hold 2% to 2.5%. The sample was peripheral blood. These receptors came from an older man with active COVID-19. The CDR3 runs from the conserved cysteine through the conserved F or W. D genes are given only for firm matches. The size field is filled for only some rows; it gives once, few, many or a size class.

>TRBJ2-6|NA|NA|TRBV30
CAWGGRGIAGANVLTF
TGTGCCTGGGGGGGCAGGGGAATTGCTGGGGCCAACGTCCTGACTTTC
>TRBJ1-2|TRBD1|NA|TRBV5-6
CASSFKGAGGYTF
TGTGCCAGCAGCTTTAAGGGGGCTGGAGGCTACACCTTC
>TRBJ2-2|NA|NA|TRBV7-7
CASSLWRGQTGELFF
TGTGCCAGCAGCTTATGGAGGGGCCAGACCGGGGAGCTGTTTTTT
>TRBJ2-1|TRBD2|NA|TRBV24-1
CATSDPTSGRSSYNEQFF
TGTGCCACCAGTGACCCCACTAGCGGGAGGAGCTCCTACAATGAGCAGTTCTTC
>TRBJ1-2|TRBD1|NA|TRBV28
CASSLLGQGAGYGYTF
TGTGCCAGCAGTTTATTGGGCCAGGGGGCCGGATATGGCTACACCTTC
>TRBJ2-1|NA|NA|TRBV11-2
CASSLGAGTNNEQFF
TGTGCCAGCAGCTTAGGGGCGGGAACGAACAATGAGCAGTTCTTC
>TRBJ2-1|TRBD1|NA|TRBV9
CASSVVTGVYNEQFF
TGTGCCAGCAGCGTAGTTACAGGGGTCTACAATGAGCAGTTCTTC
>TRBJ2-5|TRBD2|NA|TRBV5-1
CASSPSGEETQYF
TGCGCCAGCAGCCCCAGCGGGGAAGAGACCCAGTACTTC
>TRBJ2-2|TRBD2|once|TRBV7-2
CASSWTSGTGRELFF
TGTGCCAGCAGCTGGACTAGCGGGACGGGACGGGAGCTGTTTTTT
>TRBJ2-1|TRBD2|NA|TRBV5-1
CASRIAGGNYNEQFF
TGCGCCAGCCGCATAGCGGGAGGGAACTACAATGAGCAGTTCTTC
>TRBJ2-5|NA|NA|TRBV5-5
CASSLRGTAQETQYF
TGTGCCAGCAGCTTGCGCGGGACGGCACAAGAGACCCAGTACTTC
>TRBJ2-7|NA|NA|TRBV6-5
CASSPQGITDEQYF
TGTGCCAGCAGCCCCCAGGGGATAACGGACGAGCAGTACTTC
>TRBJ2-7|NA|few|TRBV28
CASSGLQGSYEQYF
TGTGCCAGCAGCGGATTACAGGGCTCCTACGAGCAGTACTTC
>TRBJ1-2|NA|NA|TRBV14
CASSQGHGYGYTF
TGTGCCAGCAGCCAAGGACATGGCTATGGCTACACCTTC
>TRBJ1-4|NA|NA|TRBV29-1
CSVGGAGSTNEKLFF
TGCAGCGTTGGTGGGGCAGGATCAACTAATGAAAAACTGTTTTTT
>TRBJ2-4|TRBD2|NA|TRBV5-3
CARELAGGVVIQYF
TGTGCCAGGGAACTAGCGGGAGGGGTAGTCATTCAGTACTTC
>TRBJ1-6|TRBD1|NA|TRBV19
CASSAGTDYNSPLHF
TGTGCCAGTAGTGCAGGGACAGACTATAATTCACCCCTCCACTTT
>TRBJ2-1|TRBD2|NA|TRBV5-1
CASGLAGPYNEQFF
TGCGCCAGCGGGCTAGCGGGGCCCTACAATGAGCAGTTCTTC
>TRBJ2-1|NA|NA|TRBV24-1
CATSDYRRLNEQFF
TGTGCCACCAGTGATTACAGGAGACTCAATGAGCAGTTCTTC
>TRBJ2-3|NA|NA|TRBV5-1
CASSRESDTQYF
TGCGCCAGCAGTCGGGAGTCAGATACGCAGTATTTT
>TRBJ2-7|TRBD2|once|TRBV10-3
CAISEPRLAHYEQYF
TGTGCCATCAGTGAGCCACGACTAGCTCACTACGAGCAGTACTTC
>TRBJ2-2|TRBD1|NA|TRBV30
CAWSVDRANFNTGELFF
TGTGCCTGGAGTGTCGACAGGGCCAACTTTAACACCGGGGAGCTGTTTTTT
>TRBJ1-4|NA|NA|TRBV28
CASSLPREKLFF
TGTGCCAGCAGTTTGCCTAGGGAAAAACTGTTTTTT
>TRBJ2-7|TRBD1|NA|TRBV29-1
CSAGQASSSYEQYF
TGCAGCGCCGGACAGGCCTCGAGCTCCTACGAGCAGTACTTC
>TRBJ2-4|TRBD2|few|TRBV15
CATSGLGGLSGSRNIQYF
TGTGCCACCAGCGGCTTGGGGGGTCTTAGCGGGAGTCGAAACATTCAGTACTTC
>TRBJ2-5|TRBD1|NA|TRBV9
CASSRQGRRETQYF
TGTGCCAGCAGCCGACAGGGACGGAGAGAGACCCAGTACTTC
>TRBJ2-6|NA|once|TRBV7-2
CASSLGDLAGANVLTF
TGTGCCAGCAGCTTAGGAGACTTGGCTGGGGCCAACGTCCTGACTTTC
>TRBJ2-7|NA|NA|TRBV7-9
CASSPRTGWSDEQYF
TGTGCCAGCAGCCCTCGGACGGGATGGAGCGACGAGCAGTACTTC
>TRBJ2-7|TRBD1|NA|TRBV7-2
CASSKDRGEQYF
TGTGCCAGCAGCAAAGACAGGGGCGAGCAGTACTTC
>TRBJ2-2|NA|NA|TRBV7-2
CASSLVRSGELFF
TGTGCCAGCAGCTTAGTCCGGTCCGGGGAGCTGTTTTTT
>TRBJ2-7|NA|NA|TRBV5-5
CARGGPSSYEQYF
TGTGCCAGGGGGGGACCGAGCTCCTACGAGCAGTACTTC
>TRBJ2-2|NA|NA|TRBV4-3
CASSQDRGELFF
TGCGCCAGCAGCCAAGATCGCGGGGAGCTGTTTTTT
>TRBJ2-5|NA|NA|TRBV25-1
CASRAGTPQETQYF
TGTGCCAGCAGGGCCGGGACACCTCAAGAGACCCAGTACTTC
>TRBJ1-2|TRBD1|NA|TRBV24-1
CATSDPRPGQGTGGYTF
TGTGCCACCAGTGATCCGCGACCGGGACAGGGGACAGGAGGCTACACCTTC
>TRBJ1-1|TRBD1|NA|TRBV10-2
CASTQQGLTEAFF
TGCGCCAGCACCCAACAGGGGCTGACTGAAGCTTTCTTT
>TRBJ2-7|TRBD2|NA|TRBV5-4
CASSAGLAGDEQYF
TGTGCCAGCAGCGCGGGACTAGCGGGAGACGAGCAGTACTTC
>TRBJ2-5|TRBD2|NA|TRBV7-2
CASSLAGLAGETQYF
TGTGCCAGCAGCTTAGCTGGACTAGCGGGAGAGACCCAGTACTTC
>TRBJ2-7|NA|NA|TRBV28
CASNNAGGGYEQYF
TGTGCCAGCAACAACGCCGGTGGCGGGTACGAGCAGTACTTC
>TRBJ2-7|TRBD1|NA|TRBV7-8
CASSLVGQGSYEQYF
TGTGCCAGCAGCTTAGTTGGACAGGGCTCCTACGAGCAGTACTTC
>TRBJ2-5|TRBD1|NA|TRBV4-1
CAGSRGQLETQYF
TGCGCCGGTAGCAGGGGACAGCTGGAGACCCAGTACTTC
>TRBJ2-7|TRBD2|few|TRBV25-1
CASSLSGRGEQYF
TGTGCCAGCAGCCTTAGCGGGAGAGGCGAGCAGTACTTC
>TRBJ2-2|TRBD2|NA|TRBV4-1
CASSQAPLLAGGWGTGELFF
TGCGCCAGCAGCCAAGCGCCGCTACTAGCGGGAGGGTGGGGCACCGGGGAGCTGTTTTTT
>TRBJ1-3|TRBD1|NA|TRBV5-4
CASSLGGRTGGNTIYF
TGTGCCAGCAGCTTGGGAGGCCGGACAGGGGGAAACACCATATATTTT
>TRBJ2-7|TRBD1|few|TRBV6-5
CASRNIPGQGYEQYF
TGTGCCAGCAGAAATATACCGGGACAGGGATACGAGCAGTACTTC
>TRBJ2-7|TRBD2|NA|TRBV9
CASSPGLAVTYEQYF
TGTGCCAGCAGCCCCGGACTAGCGGTAACCTACGAGCAGTACTTC
>TRBJ2-6|NA|NA|TRBV2
CASSPGQNSGANVLTF
TGTGCCAGCAGTCCAGGGCAAAACTCTGGGGCCAACGTCCTGACTTTC
>TRBJ2-2|TRBD2|NA|TRBV18
CASSPRRGTSGFTNTGELFF
TGTGCCAGCTCACCTCGCCGCGGGACTAGCGGCTTTACGAACACCGGGGAGCTGTTTTTT
>TRBJ2-1|TRBD1|NA|TRBV9
CASTRKGARNEQFF
TGTGCCAGCACCAGAAAGGGGGCTCGGAATGAGCAGTTCTTC
>TRBJ2-3|NA|once|TRBV18
CASSPLETVTPDTQYF
TGTGCCAGCTCACCCCTGGAGACAGTGACGCCAGATACGCAGTATTTT
>TRBJ2-1|NA|NA|TRBV4-1
CASGRDGSPLNEQFF
TGCGCCAGCGGGCGTGACGGGAGCCCCCTCAATGAGCAGTTCTTC
>TRBJ1-1|NA|NA|TRBV2
CASTPWGVNTEAFF
TGTGCCAGCACCCCCTGGGGGGTTAACACTGAAGCTTTCTTT
>TRBJ1-1|TRBD1|NA|TRBV4-2
CASSHEDRDTEAFF
TGTGCCAGCAGCCACGAGGACAGGGACACTGAAGCTTTCTTT
>TRBJ2-7|TRBD2|NA|TRBV6-5
CASTRTSGRGEQYF
TGTGCCAGCACCAGGACTAGCGGCAGAGGGGAGCAGTACTTC
>TRBJ2-3|NA|few|TRBV25-1
CASRADRITDTQYF
TGTGCCAGCAGAGCGGACAGAATTACAGATACGCAGTATTTT